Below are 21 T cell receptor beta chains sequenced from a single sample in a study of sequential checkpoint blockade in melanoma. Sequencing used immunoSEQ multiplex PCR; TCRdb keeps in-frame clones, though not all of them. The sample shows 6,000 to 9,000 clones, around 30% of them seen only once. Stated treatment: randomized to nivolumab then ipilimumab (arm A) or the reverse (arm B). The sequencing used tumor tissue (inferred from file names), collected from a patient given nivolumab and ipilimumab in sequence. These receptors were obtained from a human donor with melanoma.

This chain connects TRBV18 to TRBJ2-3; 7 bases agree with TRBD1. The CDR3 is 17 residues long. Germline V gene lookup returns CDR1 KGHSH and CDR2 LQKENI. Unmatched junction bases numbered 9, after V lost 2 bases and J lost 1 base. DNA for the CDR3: TGTGCCAGCTCACCAGGAAGGGGGCTAATCGGCACAGATACGCAGTATTTT. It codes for CASSPGRGLIGTDTQYF. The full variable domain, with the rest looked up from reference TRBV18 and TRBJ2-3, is NAGVMQNPRHLVRRRGQEARLRCSPMKGHSHVYWYRQLPEEGLKFMVYLQKENIIDESGMPKERFSAEFPKEGPSILRIQQVVRGDSAAYFCASSPGRGLIGTDTQYFGPGTRLTVL.

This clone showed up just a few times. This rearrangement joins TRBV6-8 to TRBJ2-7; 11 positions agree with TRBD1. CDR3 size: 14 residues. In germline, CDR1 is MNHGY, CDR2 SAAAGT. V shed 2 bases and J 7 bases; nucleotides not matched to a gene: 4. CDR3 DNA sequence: TGTGCCAGCAGTTACGGACAGGGGGCGCGAGAGCAGTACTTC. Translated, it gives CASSYGQGAREQYF.

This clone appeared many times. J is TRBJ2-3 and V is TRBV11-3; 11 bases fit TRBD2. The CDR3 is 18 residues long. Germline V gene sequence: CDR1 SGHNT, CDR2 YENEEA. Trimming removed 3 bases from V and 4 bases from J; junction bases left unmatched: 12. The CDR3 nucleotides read TGTGCCAGCAGCTTCGGTCTAGCGGGAGGCACAGGGCCAGATACGCAGTATTTT. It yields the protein CASSFGLAGGTGPDTQYF.

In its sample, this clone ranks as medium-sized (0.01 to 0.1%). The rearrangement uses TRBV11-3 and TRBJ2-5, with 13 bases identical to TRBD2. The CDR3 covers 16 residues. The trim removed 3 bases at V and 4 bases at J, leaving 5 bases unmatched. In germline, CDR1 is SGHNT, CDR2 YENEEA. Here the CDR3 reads CASSFTSGRAGETQYF. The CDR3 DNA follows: TGTGCCAGCAGCTTCACTAGCGGGAGGGCGGGAGAGACCCAGTACTTC.

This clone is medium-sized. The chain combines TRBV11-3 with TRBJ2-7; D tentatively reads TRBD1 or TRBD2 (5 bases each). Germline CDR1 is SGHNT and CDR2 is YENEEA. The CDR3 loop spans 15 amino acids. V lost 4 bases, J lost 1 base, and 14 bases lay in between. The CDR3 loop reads CASSSRDGISYEQYF. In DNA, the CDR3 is TGTGCCAGCAGCTCCCGGGACGGAATTTCCTACGAGCAGTACTTC.

CDR3 residues: CASSVGVGIGEKLFF. The CDR3 coding sequence is TGTGCCAGCAGCGTAGGTGTAGGGATTGGTGAAAAACTGTTTTTT. This chain uses TRBV9 with TRBJ1-4; D ambiguous. The CDR3 is made up of 15 amino acids. Per germline, CDR1 SGDLS and CDR2 YYNGEE. Trimming removed 0 bases from V and 7 bases from J, with 13 bases in between.

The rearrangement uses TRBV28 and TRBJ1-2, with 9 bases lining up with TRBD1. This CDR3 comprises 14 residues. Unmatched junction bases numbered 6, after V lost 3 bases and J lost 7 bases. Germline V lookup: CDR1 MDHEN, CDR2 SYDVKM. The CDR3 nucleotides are TGTGCCAGCAGTTTTGGGACAGGGTTATTTGGCTACACCTTC. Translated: CASSFGTGLFGYTF.

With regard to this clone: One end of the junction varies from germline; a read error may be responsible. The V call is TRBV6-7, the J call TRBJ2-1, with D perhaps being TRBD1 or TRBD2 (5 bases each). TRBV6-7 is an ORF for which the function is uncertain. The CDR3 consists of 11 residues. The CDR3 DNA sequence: TGTGCCAGCAGTTACGAGAGGGGTAGGGTCTTC. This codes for CASSYERGRVF.

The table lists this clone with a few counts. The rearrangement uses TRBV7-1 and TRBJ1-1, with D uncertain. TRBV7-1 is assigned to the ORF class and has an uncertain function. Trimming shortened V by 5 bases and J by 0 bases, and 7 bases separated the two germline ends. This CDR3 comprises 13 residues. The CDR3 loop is CASSLGMNTEAFF. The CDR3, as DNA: TGTGCCAGCAGCCTGGGGATGAACACTGAAGCTTTCTTT.

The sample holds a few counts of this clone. The CDR3 DNA sequence: TGCGCCAGCAGCTTGCTAGCGGGAGGGGAGCATGAGCAGTTCTTC. Residues: CASSLLAGGEHEQFF. The chain recombines TRBV5-1 with TRBJ2-1; 12 bases are a match to TRBD2. The ends lost 1 base at V and 8 bases at J; junction bases unmatched: 4. The CDR3 is 15 residues long. Germline CDR1 reads SGHRS; CDR2 reads YFSETQ.

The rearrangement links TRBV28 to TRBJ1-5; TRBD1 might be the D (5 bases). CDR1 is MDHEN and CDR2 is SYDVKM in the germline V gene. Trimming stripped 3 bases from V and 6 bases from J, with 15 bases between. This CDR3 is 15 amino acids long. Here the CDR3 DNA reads TGTGCCAGCAGTTTTCTCGCCAGGGAGGGTCAGCCCCAGCATTTT. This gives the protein CASSFLAREGQPQHF.

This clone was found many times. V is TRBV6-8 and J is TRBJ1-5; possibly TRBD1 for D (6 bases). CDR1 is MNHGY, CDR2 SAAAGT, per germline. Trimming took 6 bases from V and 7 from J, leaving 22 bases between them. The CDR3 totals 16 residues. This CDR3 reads CASSVHLQGRGQPQHF. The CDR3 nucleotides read TGTGCCAGCAGCGTCCATTTACAGGGCAGAGGGCAGCCCCAGCATTTT.

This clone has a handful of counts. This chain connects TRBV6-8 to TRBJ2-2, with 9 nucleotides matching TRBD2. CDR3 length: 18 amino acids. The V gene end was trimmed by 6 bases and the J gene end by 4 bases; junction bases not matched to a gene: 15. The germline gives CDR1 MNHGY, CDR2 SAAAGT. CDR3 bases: TGTGCCAGCAGAGCGCTAGCGGGGTATAACCTGGGCACCGGGGAGCTGTTTTTT. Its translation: CASRALAGYNLGTGELFF.

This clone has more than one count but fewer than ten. The CDR3 DNA is TGTGCCAGCAGCTGGGACTTGAACACTGAAGCTTTCTTT. Amino acids: CASSWDLNTEAFF. This chain joins TRBV7-2 and TRBJ1-1; D perhaps matches TRBD1 (5 bases). CDR1 and CDR2 from the germline V gene are SGHTA and FQGNSA. V lost 4 bases and J lost 0, with 6 bases in between. CDR3 length equals 13 residues.

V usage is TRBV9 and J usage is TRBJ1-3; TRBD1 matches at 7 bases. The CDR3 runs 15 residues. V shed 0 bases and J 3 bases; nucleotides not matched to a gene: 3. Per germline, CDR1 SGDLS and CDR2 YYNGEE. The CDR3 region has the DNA TGTGCCAGCAGCGTAGCCACAGGGGATGGAAACACCATATATTTT. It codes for CASSVATGDGNTIYF.

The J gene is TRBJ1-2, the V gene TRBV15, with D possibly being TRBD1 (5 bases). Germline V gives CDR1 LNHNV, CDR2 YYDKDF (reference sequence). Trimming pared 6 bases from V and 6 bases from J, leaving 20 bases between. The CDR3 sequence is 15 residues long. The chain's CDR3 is CATRNGRGTTHGYTF. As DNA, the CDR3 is TGTGCCACCAGAAACGGGAGGGGTACCACCCATGGCTACACCTTC.

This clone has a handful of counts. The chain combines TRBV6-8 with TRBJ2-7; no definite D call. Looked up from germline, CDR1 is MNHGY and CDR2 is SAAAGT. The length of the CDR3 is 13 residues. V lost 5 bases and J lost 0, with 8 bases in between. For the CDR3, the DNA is TGTGCCAGCAGTCCCCGGAGCTCCTACGAGCAGTACTTC. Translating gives CASSPRSSYEQYF.

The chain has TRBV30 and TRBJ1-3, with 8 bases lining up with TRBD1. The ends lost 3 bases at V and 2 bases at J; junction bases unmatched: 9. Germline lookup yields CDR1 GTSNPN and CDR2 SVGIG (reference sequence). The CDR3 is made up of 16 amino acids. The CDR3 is CAWSAIYRGTGNTIYF. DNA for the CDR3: TGTGCCTGGAGCGCAATTTACAGGGGGACTGGAAACACCATATATTTT.

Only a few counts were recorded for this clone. The CDR3 region has the DNA TGTGCCAGCAGTCCCCTTCTGGGAGCTGAAGCTTTCTTT. This gives the protein CASSPLLGAEAFF. The gene calls are TRBV6-8 and TRBJ1-1; D gene ambiguous. Germline CDR1 and CDR2: MNHGY and SAAAGT. Trimming took off 5 bases at V and 6 bases at J, with 13 bases between the two ends. This CDR3 has 13 residues.

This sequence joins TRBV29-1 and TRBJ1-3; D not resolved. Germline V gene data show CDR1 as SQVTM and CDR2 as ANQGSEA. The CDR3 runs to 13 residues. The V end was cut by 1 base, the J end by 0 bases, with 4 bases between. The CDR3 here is CSVEVPSGNTIYF. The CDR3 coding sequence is TGCAGCGTTGAAGTACCCTCTGGAAACACCATATATTTT.

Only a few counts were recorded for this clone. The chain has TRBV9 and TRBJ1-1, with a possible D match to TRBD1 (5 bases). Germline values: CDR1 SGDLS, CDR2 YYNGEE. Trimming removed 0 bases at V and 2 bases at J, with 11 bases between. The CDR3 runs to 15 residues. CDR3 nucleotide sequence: TGTGCCAGCAGCGTAGGACAGCTAGTAAACACTGAAGCTTTCTTT. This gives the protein CASSVGQLVNTEAFF.